This TCR beta chain was retrieved from a study of blood T cell repertoires in COVID-19. Study background: Sources were T cells, B-cell-depleted T cells, or PBMCs; the material itself was cDNA or gDNA.

From germline, CDR1 is LNHDA and CDR2 SQIVND (reference sequence). The CDR3 has 14 residues. Trimming left V 4 bases short and J 2 bases short, with 11 bases between. This clone showed up just a few times. Libraries were prepared by immunoSEQ multiplex PCR; TCRdb keeps only in-frame clonotypes and omits some of them. The table has roughly 180,000 clones, roughly 80% seen once; the top ten hold over 5%. The sequenced sample consisted of peripheral blood. The chain carries TRBV19 and TRBJ1-1; D call uncertain. The TCR sequence derives from a woman aged 25 to 45 with acute or convalescent COVID-19. This CDR3 reads CASSRIRGNTEAFF. The CDR3 DNA is TGTGCCAGTAGTAGAATCCGGGGAAACACTGAAGCTTTCTTT.